Listed below are T cell receptor beta chains from one sample, sequenced in a study of cytomegalovirus exposure and HLA in healthy donors. TCRdb's table, derived via immunoSEQ multiplex PCR, lists solely in-frame clones and lacks some. The sample carries 180,000 or so clones, around 75% recorded once. The specimen was PBMCs. Receptors originate from a woman aged 40 to 50 in good health and CMV-seropositive. The CDR3 runs from the conserved cysteine through the conserved F or W.

V	CDR3
TRBV1	CTSSQEKQGRLEKGELFF
TRBV7-7	CASSLGAGANEKLFF
TRBV11-2	CASSVDRGFYSPLHF
TRBV20-1	CRRGRDTEAFF
TRBV5-6	CASSSPRGQGRGGGYTF
TRBV27	CASSSPGYSYEQYF
TRBV7-8	CASSQRTSGENTQYF
TRBV19	CASSPYAHDARGSNQPQHF
TRBV20-1	CSATGTGGQYF
TRBV28	CASSRGGELFF
TRBV5-4	CASSPASPRGTGELFF
TRBV19	CASSIGRGSPNYGYTF
TRBV18	CASSPPGGRGSTDTQYF
TRBV6-5	CASRRQRGDQPQHF
TRBV29-1	CSVGSGTSTDTQYF
TRBV11-2	CASSLSRASGSSEQYF
TRBV2	CASSALLTGGAEGYTF
TRBV9	CASSVRGGYNEQFF
TRBV18	CASSPPWTSGRNEQFF
TRBV2	CASRSSGGNNEQFF
TRBV4-2	CASSLELLAYNEQFF
TRBV6-5	CASSYSAGEVNEQFF
TRBV27	CASSFLAGGYGELFF
TRBV19	CASSTQGNYGYTF
TRBV5-6	CASSYGNSYEQYF
TRBV19	CASSPGRGVNEQFF
TRBV11-2	CASSHGTLYNEQFF
TRBV28	CASSLGSYTGELFF
TRBV19	CASTRGDGGNTIYF
TRBV28	CASTRLGGGSYEQYF
TRBV18	CASSPGLAGETQYF
TRBV2	CASSSRGLGNEKLFF
TRBV25-1	CASVDPSVFPEAFF
TRBV5-6	CASSGTFDGYTF
TRBV18	CASSLDPGEQRTQYF
TRBV7-7	CASSLAGPDTQYF
TRBV28	CASSNRGSSYEQYF
TRBV19	CASSLAGKDTQYF
TRBV13	CASSLVSPQLEGPASSYNEQFF
TRBV7-9	CASSLAEGARNEQFF
TRBV7-2	CASSFDELAGRSEQFF
TRBV27	CASSLLSLAGSYNEQFF
TRBV11-2	CASSPPDRLYYEQYF
TRBV19	CASSILAGNYEQYF
TRBV12-5	CASGLVLGRGQDGELFF
TRBV5-4	CASSFAGEEPQHF
TRBV5-1	CASSYSTGAGEKLFF
TRBV15	CATSRDRGGREKLFF